The clone carrying this T cell receptor beta chain has ten or more counts. Its antigen is not identified. These data are taken from a study of neurological immune-mediated disorders. Study results and limitations: The study phylogenetically grouped the repertoires of 18 of 34 multiple sclerosis patients into one related-CDR3 cluster, a possible signature.

The cDNA was synthesized by means of template-switch 5'RACE, which was carried out with 10-nucleotide random UMIs. Each CDR3 protein is one row after TCRdb ran MiXCR on the 5' RACE reads. Among 42,000 or so distinct CDR3 sequences listed, 2.5% were seen once. This CDR3 has 19 amino acids. V dropped 6 bases and J dropped 6; count of bases not matched to a gene: 19. Germline V gene lookup returns CDR1 MNHEY and CDR2 SVGAGI. The chain has TRBV6-5 and TRBJ2-3; 12 nucleotides align to TRBD2. The source material was PBMCs. The TCR originated in a man aged 30 to 45 with multiple sclerosis. Here the CDR3 DNA reads TGTGCCAGCAGGAGACTAGCGGGAGCCGTAGGGTCCGGGGCGGATACGCAGTATTTT. The encoded protein is CASRRLAGAVGSGADTQYF.